This T cell receptor beta chain was sequenced for a study of blood T cell repertoires in COVID-19 (dated by TCRdb to about 2020). Concerning the study at large: Samples covering the acute and convalescent phases of COVID-19 were provided by collaborators in the United States, Italy and Spain. The prospective study material was composed of cDNA or gDNA derived from T cells, B-cell-depleted T cells, or PBMCs. The dataset comprised deeply sampled blood TCRbeta repertoires from subjects exposed to, actively infected with, or recovered from COVID-19. The repertoires were made available in a free public database intended to serve as a resource for research on the immune response to SARS-CoV-2. The samples were drawn from the first 160 participants of the ongoing ImmuneRACE study and from 1,254 subjects provided by 6 global collaborators. Sample metadata almost always included a de-identified subject ID, COVID-19 status, age in years and sex. Where HLA class I and class II types were available, the types were taken from metadata supplied by the sample provider, not from assay-based typing.

Participants in the prospective study were aged roughly 18 to 95 years, lived in approximately 26 United States geographic areas, and enrolled through a virtual design. In the prospective study, participants were assigned to cohorts based on the clinical history participants reported in a screening survey and a study questionnaire. Recovered participants in ImmuneRACE Cohort 3 were defined by two consecutive negative NP/OP PCR tests, clearance by a healthcare professional, or resolution of symptoms. Mobile phlebotomists in the prospective study collected whole blood, serum and a nasopharyngeal or oropharyngeal swab from every participant. Participants in the prospective study had the option to provide additional blood draws and questionnaires over a roughly 2-month period. Before DNA extraction, blood samples from the prospective study were shipped at room temperature or frozen. The CDR3 runs 16 residues from the cysteine to the phenylalanine. The DNA shown is the 48-base CDR3, in frame from base 1. For this chain, trimming is 5 bases at the V end and 7 bases at the J end, and the number of junction bases without a gene match is 10. In the germline V gene, CDR1 corresponds to SGHRS and CDR2 to YFSETQ.

The immunoSEQ Assay, a bias-controlled multiplex PCR, was used to amplify TCRbeta CDR3 regions from genomic DNA. Per the authors' processing: Within the assay, amplification of reference gene primers was used to estimate how many nucleated cells each sample contained. To quantify the absolute abundance of each unique TCRbeta CDR3 rearrangement, sequence reads were collapsed and filtered. For each sample, productive Simpson clonality was calculated as the square root of Simpson's diversity index over productive rearrangements. Drawn from immuneACCESS, this table holds only the in-frame rearrangements with V and J called that TCRdb kept. Clones are partly lost; checked studies trace under half to an unresolved V gene and leave the rest unexplained. The V and J calls and the clone size are those of that table, but D and trimming were determined from the DNA. Here the sample has fewer than 400,000 clones; 65% to 90% occur a single time. Less than 4.5% of the sample is taken by the ten largest.

Summary of the overall study and its limitations: The quantity of clinical and demographic metadata differed by source and by participant and was supplied without curation.

A word on this clone: Its antigen is currently not known. No base quality information exists; no much larger clone differs at one position.

Material: PBMCs or T cells enriched from blood (not recorded which). The sequence derives from a young man who had recovered from COVID-19. The chain employs TRBV5-1 and TRBJ2-2; TRBD2 aligns with 11 central bases. The DNA sequence is given as TGCGCCAGCAGACTCATAGCGGGAGGGCCCGGCGGGGAGCTGTTTTTT. This gives the protein CASRLIAGGPGGELFF.